The T cell receptor (beta chain) described here comes from a study of blood T cell repertoires in COVID-19. The germline V and J ends were trimmed by 5 bases and 5 bases, with 13 bases remaining between them. The CDR3 has 13 amino acids. CDR1 SGHNT and CDR2 YENEEA come from the germline V gene. Profiled with immunoSEQ multiplex PCR; TCRdb holds only in-frame clones, not every one. The sample shows some 150,000 clones, around 88% of them seen only once. The sample taken for sequencing was peripheral blood. The V call is TRBV11-3, the J call TRBJ2-7; tentative D call: TRBD2 (5 bases). The sequence derives from a woman aged 55-69 years with acute or convalescent COVID-19. The CDR3 sequence is CASSAGVGHEQYF. CDR3 DNA: TGTGCCAGCAGCGCGGGTGTGGGCCACGAGCAGTACTTC.